One and the same sample provided the 4 T cell receptor beta chains below, sequenced in a study of OX40 agonist ivuxolimab in advanced cancers. Sequencing used immunoSEQ multiplex PCR; TCRdb keeps in-frame clones, though not all of them. This sample yields some 87,000 clones, of which more than 70% are seen a single time; 0.6% to 0.9% belongs to the top ten. Sample: CD4+ or CD8+ T cells sorted from blood, taken in a trial of the OX40 agonist ivuxolimab. Receptors originate from an adult with an advanced solid tumor such as melanoma, head and neck, liver or kidney cancer.

The chain couples TRBV19 to TRBJ1-5; 8 bases align to TRBD1. The germline CDR1 and CDR2 sequences are LNHDA and SQIVND (reference sequence). After removal of 4 bases from V and 1 base from J, the junction contained 15 bases not matched to a gene. This CDR3 contains 19 residues. CDR3 protein: CASSRSGAGGFRSNQPQHF. The CDR3 DNA follows: TGTGCCAGTAGTAGGTCCGGGGCAGGGGGCTTTAGAAGCAATCAGCCCCAGCATTTT.

The chain combines TRBV7-9 with TRBJ1-2, with D maybe TRBD1 (5 bases). CDR1 is SEHNR and CDR2 is FQNEAQ in the germline V gene (reference sequence). The CDR3 extends over 13 amino acids. Trimming cost V 0 bases and J 8 bases, with 10 bases left between them. The CDR3 sequence: CASSLASGDGYTF. Written as DNA, the CDR3 is TGTGCCAGCAGCTTAGCCTCGGGGGACGGCTACACCTTC. Full variable domain (remainder filled in from reference TRBV7-9 and TRBJ1-2): DTGVSQNPRHKITKRGQNVTFRCDPISEHNRLYWYRQTLGQGPEFLTYFQNEAQLEKSRLLSDRFSAERPKGSFSTLEIQRTEQGDSAMYLCASSLASGDGYTFGSGTRLTVV.

V and J are TRBV2 and TRBJ2-3; 10 bases are shared with TRBD2. Germline V CDR1 and CDR2: SNHLY, FYNNEI. The length of the CDR3 is 14 residues. Trimming at V came to 6 bases and at J to 4 bases, leaving 4 bases not matched to a gene. Written as DNA, the CDR3 is TGTGCCAGCAGGTTAGCGGGGGGTCCAGATACGCAGTATTTT. It encodes CASRLAGGPDTQYF.

The chain couples TRBV18 to TRBJ2-4; TRBD2 matches 8 bases. The CDR3 contains 15 residues. V shed 2 bases and J 5 bases; nucleotides not matched to a gene: 5. Germline CDR1 reads KGHSH; CDR2 reads LQKENI. The CDR3 DNA reads TGTGCCAGCTCACCAAGCGGGAGAGGGGAAAACATTCAGTACTTC. Encoded protein: CASSPSGRGENIQYF.